The 18 T cell receptor beta chains presented below share a single source sample, sequenced in a study of shared clonotypes between healthy human individuals. Libraries were prepared by immunoSEQ multiplex PCR; TCRdb keeps only in-frame clonotypes and omits some of them. The table lists a few million clones, approximately 92% of them singletons. The sequenced sample was naive CD4+ T cells sorted from blood. Subset specified: CD45RA+ positively selected. Source of these receptors: a man between 18 and 29 years old in good health.

The CDR3 region is CASSSTSGGSNQPQHF. The CDR3 DNA is TGTGCCAGTAGCTCTACCTCAGGGGGGAGCAATCAGCCCCAGCATTTT. This chain links TRBV19 with TRBJ1-5, with 7 bases matching TRBD1. The germline CDR1 and CDR2 sequences are LNHDA and SQIVND (reference sequence). Losses at the gene ends were 6 bases for V and 1 base for J; bases not matched to a gene: 9. This CDR3 is built from 16 residues. The full variable domain, completed using reference TRBV19 and TRBJ1-5, is DGGITQSPKYLFRKEGQNVTLSCEQNLNHDAMYWYRQDPGQGLRLIYYSQIVNDFQKGDIAEGYSVSREKKESFPLTVTSAQKNPTAFYLCASSSTSGGSNQPQHFGDGTRLSIL.

The rearrangement links TRBV30 to TRBJ2-5, with a weak D call TRBD2 (5 bases). CDR1 and CDR2 from the germline V gene are GTSNPN and SVGIG (reference sequence). The V gene lost 0 bases and the J gene lost 7 bases, with 15 bases spanning the gap. This CDR3 contains 14 residues. CDR3: CAWSVLDASVTQYF. The CDR3 region has the DNA TGTGCCTGGAGTGTACTAGATGCGTCGGTGACCCAGTACTTC.

The V call is TRBV5-4, the J call TRBJ1-6, with TRBD1 identical over 7 bases. The CDR3 runs 16 residues. The junction had 9 bases not matched to a gene; V was cut back by 4 bases and J by 5 bases. The V gene's germline CDR1 is SGHNT and CDR2 YYREEE (reference sequence). This CDR3 reads CASSIGAGQDNSPLHF. CDR3 nucleotide sequence: TGTGCCAGCAGCATTGGGGCCGGACAGGATAATTCACCCCTCCACTTT.

The chain links TRBV28 to TRBJ1-5, with 8 bases identical to TRBD1. Looked up from germline, CDR1 is MDHEN and CDR2 is SYDVKM. This CDR3 spans 13 amino acids. Trimming cost V 5 bases and J 11 bases; bases outside gene matches: 8. Here the CDR3 reads CASSITGGVAQHF. Written as DNA, the CDR3 is TGTGCCAGCAGTATAACAGGGGGGGTGGCCCAGCATTTT.

The rearrangement joins TRBV10-2 to TRBJ1-2; 7 bases match TRBD1. Germline values: CDR1 WSHSY, CDR2 SAAADI. The CDR3 totals 14 residues. V trimming: 0 bases; J trimming: 8 bases; junction bases outside the gene matches: 6. The CDR3 region has the DNA TGCGCCAGCAGTGAGTCAGGGGGCGCTCAGGGCTACACCTTC. Its translation is CASSESGGAQGYTF.

The genes are TRBV5-6 and TRBJ1-1, with D unresolved. The CDR3 has 15 residues. V dropped 2 bases and J dropped 0 bases, with 11 bases sitting between them. In germline, CDR1 is SGHDT, CDR2 YYEEEE. The CDR3 coding sequence is TGTGCCAGCAGCTTCACCGGCCGCTTGAACACTGAAGCTTTCTTT. Its translation: CASSFTGRLNTEAFF.

About this clone: This CDR3 is also generated by other DNA sequences in the sample. This chain uses TRBV10-3 with TRBJ1-3, with D unclear. This CDR3 contains 15 residues. V lost 3 bases and J 0 bases, leaving 9 bases between the germline ends. Germline-derived CDR1 and CDR2 are ENHRY and SYGVKD. The CDR3 sequence is CAISDSLSSGNTIYF. CDR3 DNA: TGTGCCATCAGTGATTCCCTGAGCTCTGGAAACACCATATATTTT.

The chain joins TRBV27 to TRBJ1-2; possibly TRBD1 for D (6 bases). Trimming took 5 bases from V and 7 from J, leaving 11 bases between them. Per germline, CDR1 MNHEY and CDR2 SMNVEV (reference sequence). This CDR3 has 12 amino acids. The CDR3 region is CASSTQGTGYTF. In DNA form, the CDR3 reads TGTGCCAGCAGTACACAGGGAACTGGCTACACCTTC.

The chain couples TRBV14 to TRBJ1-3, with D perhaps TRBD1 (5 bases). Germline V gene lookup returns CDR1 SGHDN and CDR2 FVKESK. V was clipped by 5 bases and J by 0 bases, with 11 bases between them. The CDR3 has 15 amino acids. The CDR3: CASSNAGVSGNTIYF. As DNA, the CDR3 is TGTGCCAGCAGCAACGCGGGGGTCTCTGGAAACACCATATATTTT. The entire variable domain, with the rest obtained from reference TRBV14 and TRBJ1-3, is as follows: EAGVTQFPSHSVIEKGQTVTLRCDPISGHDNLYWYRRVMGKEIKFLLHFVKESKQDESGMPNNRFLAERTGGTYSTLKVQPAELEDSGVYFCASSNAGVSGNTIYFGEGSWLTVV.

The rearrangement links TRBV6-5 to TRBJ1-6, with 7 positions matching TRBD1. This CDR3 comprises 16 residues. The germline CDR1 and CDR2 sequences are MNHEY and SVGAGI. Germline trimming cut 4 bases from V and 5 bases from J; bases unmatched to any gene: 8. The CDR3 coding sequence is TGTGCCAGCAGTTTTACAGGGGTGCAGAATAATTCACCCCTCCACTTT. Translation gives CASSFTGVQNNSPLHF.

In the case of this clone: The same CDR3 arises from other DNA sequences in this sample as well. The chain is built from TRBV10-3 and TRBJ2-2, with 10 bases that match TRBD1. The CDR3 sequence is 14 residues long. Germline CDR1 reads ENHRY; CDR2 reads SYGVKD. The junction had 2 bases not matched to a gene; V was cut back by 5 bases and J by 5 bases. The CDR3 reads CAISPGQGTGELFF. In nucleotides, the CDR3 is TGTGCCATCAGTCCGGGACAGGGGACCGGGGAGCTGTTTTTT.

The rearrangement uses TRBV5-8 and TRBJ2-2; 7 bases match TRBD1. The length of the CDR3 is 15 residues. Germline loops: CDR1 SGHTS, CDR2 YDEGEE. The V and J ends lost 0 bases and 5 bases, in that order; junction bases with no gene match: 4. Here the CDR3 reads CASSLEGALTGELFF. CDR3 DNA sequence: TGTGCCAGCAGCTTGGAGGGGGCATTGACCGGGGAGCTGTTTTTT. Complete variable domain (other parts from reference TRBV5-8 and TRBJ2-2): EAGVTQSPTHLIKTRGQQATLRCSPISGHTSVYWYQQALGLGLQFLLWYDEGEERNRGNFPPRFSGRQFPNYSSELNVNALELEDSALYLCASSLEGALTGELFFGEGSRLTVL.

The chain joins TRBV23-1 to TRBJ2-5; tentatively, D is TRBD1 (5 bases). TRBV23-1 is an ORF; its function is uncertain. The ends were cut back, 1 base at V and 1 base at J, with 19 bases in the middle. The CDR3 covers 18 residues. CDR3 loop: CASSQCKGHRRSQETQYF. DNA of the CDR3: TGCGCCAGCAGTCAATGTAAGGGGCACCGCCGCTCCCAAGAGACCCAGTACTTC.

J is TRBJ2-7 and V is TRBV5-1, with D perhaps matching TRBD1 (5 bases). This CDR3 contains 14 residues. Between the trimmed V and J ends, which lost 3 bases and 1 base, there was a span of 11 bases. The germline gives CDR1 SGHRS, CDR2 YFSETQ. The DNA of the CDR3 is TGCGCCAGCAGCTATAAAGGGGATTCCTACGAGCAGTACTTC. As protein: CASSYKGDSYEQYF.

This chain joins TRBV10-1 and TRBJ2-1; TRBD2 aligns across 7 bases. The CDR3 length is 19 residues. V lost 0 bases to trimming and J lost 1 base; unmatched junction nucleotides: 12. Germline V lookup: CDR1 WNHNN, CDR2 SYGVQD (reference sequence). CDR3 DNA sequence: TGCGCCAGCAGTGAGTCTGAGGGAGGAGGACTAGGGTCCTACAATGAGCAGTTCTTC. It codes for CASSESEGGGLGSYNEQFF.

Comments on this clone: Mismatch with germline at one junction end may stem from a read error. V gene TRBV7-7 combines with J gene TRBJ2-3; 8 positions match TRBD1. Germline CDR1 reads SSHAT; CDR2 reads FNYEAQ (reference sequence). The CDR3 has 14 amino acids. Written as DNA, the CDR3 is TGTGCTAGCAGCGTAGGGACAGGAGTCGATACGCAGTATTTT. It specifies CASSVGTGVDTQYF. Looking up the rest from reference TRBV7-7 and TRBJ2-3 gives the full variable domain: GAGVSQSPRYKVTKRGQDVTLRCDPISSHATLYWYQQALGQGPEFLTYFNYEAQPDKSGLPSDRFSAERPEGSISTLTIQRTEQRDSAMYRCASSVGTGVDTQYFGPGTRLTVL.

The genes are TRBV7-6 and TRBJ2-7; maybe TRBD1 (6 bases). Trimming pared 4 bases from V and 0 bases from J, leaving 19 bases between. Germline CDR1 reads SGHVS; CDR2 reads FNYEAQ. CDR3 length: 17 residues. CDR3 sequence (DNA): TGTGCCAGCAGCTCCCCAGAGGGGGAATCTAGCTCCTACGAGCAGTACTTC. It is translated as CASSSPEGESSSYEQYF.

The chain joins TRBV18 to TRBJ2-7; TRBD1 matches 7 bases. Germline CDR1 is KGHSH and CDR2 is LQKENI. This CDR3 spans 14 amino acids. The V segment lost 0 bases and the J segment 6 bases; nucleotides outside the gene matches: 5. CDR3 in DNA: TGTGCCAGCTCACCACCCAACAGGGGTGGCGAGCAGTACTTC. As protein: CASSPPNRGGEQYF.